The present TCR beta chain was sequenced within a study of cytomegalovirus exposure and HLA in healthy donors. PCR used 60 Vbeta primers and 13 Jbeta primers. In the authors' workflow: A follow-up analysis tallied around 80 million unique TCR beta chains, 8.5 million to 14 million shared. Produced via immunoSEQ multiplex PCR; TCRdb's table is partial and in-frame only. V and J calls and clone size follow that table, whereas D and trimming were derived from the DNA. The table for this sample gives 50,000 or so clones. This receptor was identified in an older woman in good health and CMV-seropositive. Sequencing was performed on PBMCs.

The CDR3, as DNA: TGTGCCAGCAGTTTACCGACAGGGAATAGTCAGCCCCAGCATTTT. It codes for CASSLPTGNSQPQHF. This sequence joins TRBV28 and TRBJ1-5; 7 bases map to TRBD1. V dropped 2 bases and J dropped 6; count of bases not matched to a gene: 7. The CDR3 extends over 15 amino acids. Germline lookup yields CDR1 MDHEN and CDR2 SYDVKM.